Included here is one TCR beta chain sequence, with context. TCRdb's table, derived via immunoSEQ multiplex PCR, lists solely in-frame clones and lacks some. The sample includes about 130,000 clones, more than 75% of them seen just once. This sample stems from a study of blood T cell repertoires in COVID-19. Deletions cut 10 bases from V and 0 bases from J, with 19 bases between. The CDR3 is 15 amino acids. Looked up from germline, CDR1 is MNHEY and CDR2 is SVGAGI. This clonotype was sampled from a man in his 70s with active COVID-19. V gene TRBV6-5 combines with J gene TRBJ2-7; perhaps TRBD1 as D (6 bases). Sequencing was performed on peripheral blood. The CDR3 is CATSQADRSSYEQYF. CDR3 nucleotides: TGTGCCACTTCTCAAGCCGACAGGAGCTCCTACGAGCAGTACTTC.